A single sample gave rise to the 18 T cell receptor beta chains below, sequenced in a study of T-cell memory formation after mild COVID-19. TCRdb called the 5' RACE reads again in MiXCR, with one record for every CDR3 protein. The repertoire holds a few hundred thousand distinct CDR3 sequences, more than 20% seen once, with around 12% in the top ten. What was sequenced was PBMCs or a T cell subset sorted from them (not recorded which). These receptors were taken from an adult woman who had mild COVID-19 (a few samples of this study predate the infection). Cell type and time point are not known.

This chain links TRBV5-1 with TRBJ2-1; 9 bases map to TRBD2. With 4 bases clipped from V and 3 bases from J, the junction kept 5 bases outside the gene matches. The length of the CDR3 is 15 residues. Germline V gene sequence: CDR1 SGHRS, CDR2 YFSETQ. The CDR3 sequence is CASSTGAGGYNEQFF. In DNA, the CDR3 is TGCGCCAGCAGCACTGGAGCGGGGGGCTACAATGAGCAGTTCTTC.

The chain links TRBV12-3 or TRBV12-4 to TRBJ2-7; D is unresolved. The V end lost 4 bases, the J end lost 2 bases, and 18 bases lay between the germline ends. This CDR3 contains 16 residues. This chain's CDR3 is CASSSQSQLVAYEQYF. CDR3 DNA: TGTGCCAGCAGTTCACAGTCACAGCTTGTGGCCTACGAGCAGTACTTC.

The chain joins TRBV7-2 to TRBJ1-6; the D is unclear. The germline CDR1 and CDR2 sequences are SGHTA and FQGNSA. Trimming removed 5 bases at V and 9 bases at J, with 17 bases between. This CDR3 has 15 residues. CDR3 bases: TGTGCCAGCAGCGTAAGGACGGACGTCGGTTCACCCCTCCACTTT. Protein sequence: CASSVRTDVGSPLHF.

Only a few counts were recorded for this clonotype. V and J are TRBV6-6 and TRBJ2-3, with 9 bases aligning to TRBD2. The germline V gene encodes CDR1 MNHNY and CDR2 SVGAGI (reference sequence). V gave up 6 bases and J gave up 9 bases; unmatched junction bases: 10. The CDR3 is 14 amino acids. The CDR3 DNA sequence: TGTGCCAGCAGCAGCGGGAGGCCGAGGTCAACGCAGTATTTT. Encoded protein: CASSSGRPRSTQYF.

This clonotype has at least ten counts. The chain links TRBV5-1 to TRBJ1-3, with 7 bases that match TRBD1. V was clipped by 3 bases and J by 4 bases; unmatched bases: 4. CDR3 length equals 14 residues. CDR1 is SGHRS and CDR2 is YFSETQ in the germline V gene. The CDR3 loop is CASSSTGVGNTIYF. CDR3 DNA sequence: TGCGCCAGCAGCTCTACAGGGGTCGGAAACACCATATATTTT.

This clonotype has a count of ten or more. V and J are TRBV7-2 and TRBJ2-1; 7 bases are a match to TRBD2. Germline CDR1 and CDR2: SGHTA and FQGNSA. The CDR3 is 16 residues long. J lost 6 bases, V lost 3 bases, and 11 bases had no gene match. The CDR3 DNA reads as TGTGCCAGCAGCTTTTGGGCGGGAGTACGTAGCAATGAGCAGTTCTTC. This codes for CASSFWAGVRSNEQFF. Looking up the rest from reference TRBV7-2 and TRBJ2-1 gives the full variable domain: GAGVSQSPSNKVTEKGKDVELRCDPISGHTALYWYRQSLGQGLEFLIYFQGNSAPDKSGLPSDRFSAERTGGSVSTLTIQRTQQEDSAVYLCASSFWAGVRSNEQFFGPGTRLTVL.

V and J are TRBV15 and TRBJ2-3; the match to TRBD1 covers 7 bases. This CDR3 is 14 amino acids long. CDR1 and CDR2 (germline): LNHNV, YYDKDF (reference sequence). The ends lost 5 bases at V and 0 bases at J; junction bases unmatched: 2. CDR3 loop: CATSPGQSTDTQYF. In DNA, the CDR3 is TGTGCCACCAGCCCGGGACAGAGCACAGATACGCAGTATTTT.

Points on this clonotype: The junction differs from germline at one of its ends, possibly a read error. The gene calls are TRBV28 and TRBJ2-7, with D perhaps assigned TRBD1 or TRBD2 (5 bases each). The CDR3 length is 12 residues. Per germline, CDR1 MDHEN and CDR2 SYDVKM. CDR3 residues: CASSSPGADPHF. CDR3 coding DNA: TGTGCCAGCAGTTCCCCCGGGGCAGACCCGCACTTC.

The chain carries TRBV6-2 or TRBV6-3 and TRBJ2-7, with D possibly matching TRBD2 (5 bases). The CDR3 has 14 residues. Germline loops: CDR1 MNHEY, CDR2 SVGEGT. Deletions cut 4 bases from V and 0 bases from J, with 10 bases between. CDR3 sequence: CASSSSRDSYEQYF. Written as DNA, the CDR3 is TGTGCCAGCAGTTCTAGCCGAGACTCCTACGAGCAGTACTTC.

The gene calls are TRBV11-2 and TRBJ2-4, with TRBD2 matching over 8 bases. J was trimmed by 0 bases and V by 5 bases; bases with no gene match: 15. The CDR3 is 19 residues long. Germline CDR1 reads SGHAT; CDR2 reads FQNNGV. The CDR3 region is CASSPLTSVRPGAKNIQYF. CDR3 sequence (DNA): TGTGCCAGCAGCCCCCTGACTAGCGTGAGGCCGGGAGCCAAAAACATTCAGTACTTC.

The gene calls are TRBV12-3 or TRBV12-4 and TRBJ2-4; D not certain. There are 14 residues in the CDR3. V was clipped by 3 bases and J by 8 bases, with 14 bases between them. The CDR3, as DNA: TGTGCCAGCAGTTTGACCGGAACCGGGTACATTCAGTACTTC. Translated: CASSLTGTGYIQYF.

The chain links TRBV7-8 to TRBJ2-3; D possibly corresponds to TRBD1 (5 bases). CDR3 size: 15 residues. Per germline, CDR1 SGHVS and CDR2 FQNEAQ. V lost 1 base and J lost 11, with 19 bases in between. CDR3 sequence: CASSLGRVVLYEQYF. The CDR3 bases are TGTGCCAGCAGCTTAGGCAGGGTGGTCCTCTACGAGCAGTATTTT. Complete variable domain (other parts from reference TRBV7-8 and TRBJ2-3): GAGVSQSPRYKVAKRGQDVALRCDPISGHVSLFWYQQALGQGPEFLTYFQNEAQLDKSGLPSDRFFAERPEGSVSTLKIQRTQQEDSAVYLCASSLGRVVLYEQYFGPGTRLTVL.

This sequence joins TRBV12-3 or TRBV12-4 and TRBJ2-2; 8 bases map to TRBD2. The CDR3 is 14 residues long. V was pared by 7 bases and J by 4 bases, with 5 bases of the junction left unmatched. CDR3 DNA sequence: TGTGCCAGCAAAAGCGGGGGAGTCACCGGGGAGCTGTTTTTT. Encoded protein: CASKSGGVTGELFF.

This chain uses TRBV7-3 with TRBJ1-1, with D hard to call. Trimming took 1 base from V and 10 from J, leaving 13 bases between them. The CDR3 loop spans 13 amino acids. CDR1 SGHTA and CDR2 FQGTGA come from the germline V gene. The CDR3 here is CASSLSQVFGAFF. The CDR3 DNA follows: TGTGCCAGCAGCTTAAGCCAGGTGTTTGGAGCTTTCTTT.

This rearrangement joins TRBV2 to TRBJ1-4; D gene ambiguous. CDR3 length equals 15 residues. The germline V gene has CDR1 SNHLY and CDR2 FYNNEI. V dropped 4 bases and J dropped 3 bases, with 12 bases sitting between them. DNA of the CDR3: TGTGCCAGCAGTGTCGAAGGGATCGCTAATGAAAAACTGTTTTTT. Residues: CASSVEGIANEKLFF.

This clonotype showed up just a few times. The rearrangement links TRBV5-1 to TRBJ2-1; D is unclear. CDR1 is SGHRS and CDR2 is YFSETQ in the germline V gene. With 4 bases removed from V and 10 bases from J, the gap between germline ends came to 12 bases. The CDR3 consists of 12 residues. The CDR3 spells CASSAGGPEQFF. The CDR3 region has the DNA TGCGCCAGCAGCGCCGGTGGACCAGAGCAGTTCTTC.

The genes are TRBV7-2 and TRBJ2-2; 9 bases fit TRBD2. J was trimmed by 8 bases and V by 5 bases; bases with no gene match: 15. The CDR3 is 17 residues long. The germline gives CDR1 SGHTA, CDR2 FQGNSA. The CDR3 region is CASSLQEASGTAGELFF. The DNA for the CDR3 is TGTGCCAGCAGCCTACAGGAGGCTAGCGGGACAGCGGGGGAGCTGTTTTTT.

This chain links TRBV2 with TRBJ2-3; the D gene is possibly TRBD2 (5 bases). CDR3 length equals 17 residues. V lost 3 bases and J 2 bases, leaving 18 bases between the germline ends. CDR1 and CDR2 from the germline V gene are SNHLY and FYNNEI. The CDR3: CASSDVEGDSPTDTQYF. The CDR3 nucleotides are TGTGCCAGCAGTGACGTAGAGGGAGATAGCCCCACAGATACGCAGTATTTT. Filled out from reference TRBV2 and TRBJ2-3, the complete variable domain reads EPEVTQTPSHQVTQMGQEVILRCVPISNHLYFYWYRQILGQKVEFLVSFYNNEISEKSEIFDDQFSVERPDGSNFTLKIRSTKLEDSAMYFCASSDVEGDSPTDTQYFGPGTRLTVL.